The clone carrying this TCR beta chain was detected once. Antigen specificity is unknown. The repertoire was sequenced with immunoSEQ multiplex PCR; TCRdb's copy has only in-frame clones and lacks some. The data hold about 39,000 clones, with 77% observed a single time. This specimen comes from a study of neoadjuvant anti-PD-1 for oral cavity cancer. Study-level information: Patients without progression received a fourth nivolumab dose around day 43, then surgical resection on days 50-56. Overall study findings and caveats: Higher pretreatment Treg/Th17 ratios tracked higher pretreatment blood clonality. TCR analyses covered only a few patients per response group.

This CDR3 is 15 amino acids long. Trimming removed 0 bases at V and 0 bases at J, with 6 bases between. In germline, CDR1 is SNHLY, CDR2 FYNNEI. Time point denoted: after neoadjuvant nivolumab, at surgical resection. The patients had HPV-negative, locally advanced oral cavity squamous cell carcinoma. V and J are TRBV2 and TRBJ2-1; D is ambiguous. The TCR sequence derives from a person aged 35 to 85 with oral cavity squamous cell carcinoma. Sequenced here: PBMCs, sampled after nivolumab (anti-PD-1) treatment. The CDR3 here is CASSEAASSYNEQFF. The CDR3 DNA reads TGTGCCAGCAGTGAAGCGGCGAGCTCCTACAATGAGCAGTTCTTC.